Each of the 5 T cell receptor beta chains below was sequenced from the same sample in a study of immune evolution from preneoplasia to lung adenocarcinoma. TCRdb's table, derived via immunoSEQ multiplex PCR, lists solely in-frame clones and lacks some. The profile covers some 8,200 clones, with 60% to 80% appearing a single time and 7.9% taken by the ten largest. Specimen: FFPE adjacent normal lung tissue. These receptors were taken from a person aged 55-80 years with lung adenocarcinoma.

The gene calls are TRBV7-9 and TRBJ1-2, with 10 positions matching TRBD1. V lost 6 bases, J lost 6 bases, and 4 bases stayed unmatched. The CDR3 has 13 amino acids. The V gene's germline CDR1 is SEHNR and CDR2 FQNEAQ (reference sequence). The CDR3 DNA is TGTGCCAGCAGGGGACAGGGGAGACATGGCTACACCTTC. Encoded protein: CASRGQGRHGYTF. Complete variable domain (other parts from reference TRBV7-9 and TRBJ1-2): DTGVSQNPRHKITKRGQNVTFRCDPISEHNRLYWYRQTLGQGPEFLTYFQNEAQLEKSRLLSDRFSAERPKGSFSTLEIQRTEQGDSAMYLCASRGQGRHGYTFGSGTRLTVV.

This clone was seen only a few times. The chain joins TRBV5-1 to TRBJ2-1; D possibly corresponds to TRBD2 (5 bases). CDR3 size: 15 residues. Trimming left V 5 bases short and J 5 bases short, with 17 bases between. Germline CDR1 reads SGHRS; CDR2 reads YFSETQ. The CDR3 DNA follows: TGCGCCAGCAGAGGCCGGGATACGGGCCACAATGAGCAGTTCTTC. It yields the protein CASRGRDTGHNEQFF.

About this clone: Other DNA sequences in this specimen translate into the identical CDR3. CDR3 nucleotide sequence: TGTGCCTGGAGTGTACTTGCTGAAAAACTGTTTTTT. Translating it yields CAWSVLAEKLFF. The J gene is TRBJ1-4, the V gene TRBV30, with D unclear. Germline CDR1 is GTSNPN and CDR2 is SVGIG (reference sequence). Deletions cut 0 bases from V and 7 bases from J, with 6 bases between. The CDR3 spans 12 residues.

The V gene is TRBV9, the J gene TRBJ2-5; D perhaps matches TRBD1 (5 bases). With 3 bases removed from V and 2 bases from J, the gap between germline ends came to 8 bases. CDR1 and CDR2 from the germline V gene are SGDLS and YYNGEE. The CDR3 runs 13 residues. CDR3 in DNA: TGTGCCAGCAGCGGGGGCAGACAAGAGACCCAGTACTTC. Its protein is CASSGGRQETQYF.

This clone occurred a few times. Other DNA sequences in this sample translate to the same CDR3. The chain is built from TRBV29-1 and TRBJ2-7; maybe TRBD1 (7 bases). This CDR3 is built from 12 residues. Germline V gene sequence: CDR1 SQVTM, CDR2 ANQGSEA. The V end lost 4 bases, the J end lost 3 bases, and 10 bases lay between the germline ends. In DNA, the CDR3 is TGCAGCGTTGGGGGGGACAGCTACGAGCAGTACTTC. It is translated as CSVGGDSYEQYF.